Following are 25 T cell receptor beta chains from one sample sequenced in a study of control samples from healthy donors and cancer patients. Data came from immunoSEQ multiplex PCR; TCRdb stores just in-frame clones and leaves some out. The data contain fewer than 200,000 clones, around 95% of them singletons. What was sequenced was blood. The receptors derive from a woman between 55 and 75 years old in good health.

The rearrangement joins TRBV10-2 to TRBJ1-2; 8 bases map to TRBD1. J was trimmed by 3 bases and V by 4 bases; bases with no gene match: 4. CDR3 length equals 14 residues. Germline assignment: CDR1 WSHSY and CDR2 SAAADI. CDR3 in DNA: TGCGCCAGCAGTGTCAGGGGGCGAGACTATGGCTACACCTTC. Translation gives CASSVRGRDYGYTF.

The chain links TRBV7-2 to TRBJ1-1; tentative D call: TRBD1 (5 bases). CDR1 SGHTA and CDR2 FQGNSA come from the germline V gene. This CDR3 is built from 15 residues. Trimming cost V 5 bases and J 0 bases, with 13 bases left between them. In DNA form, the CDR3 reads TGTGCCAGCAGCCGGAGGACATTGATGAACACTGAAGCTTTCTTT. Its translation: CASSRRTLMNTEAFF.

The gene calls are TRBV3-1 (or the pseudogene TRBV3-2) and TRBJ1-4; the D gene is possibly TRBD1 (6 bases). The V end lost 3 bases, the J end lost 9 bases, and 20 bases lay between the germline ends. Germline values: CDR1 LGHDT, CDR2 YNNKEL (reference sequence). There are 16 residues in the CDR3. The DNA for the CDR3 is TGTGCCAGCAGCCATGGAAACAGGGAGTACGGGAAAAAACTGTTTTTT. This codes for CASSHGNREYGKKLFF.

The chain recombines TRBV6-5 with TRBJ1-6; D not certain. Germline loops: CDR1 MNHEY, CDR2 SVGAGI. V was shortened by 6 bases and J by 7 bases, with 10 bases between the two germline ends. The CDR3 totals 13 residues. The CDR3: CASRKTINSPLHF. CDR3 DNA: TGTGCCAGCAGGAAAACGATCAATTCACCCCTCCACTTT.

CDR3 sequence reads: CASSLSSRNEQFF. DNA for the CDR3: TGTGCCAGCAGTTTATCGTCCCGCAATGAGCAGTTCTTC. The V call is TRBV27, the J call TRBJ2-1; D gene ambiguous. The V end was cut by 0 bases, the J end by 6 bases, with 6 bases between. CDR3 length: 13 amino acids. Germline CDR1 is MNHEY and CDR2 is SMNVEV (reference sequence).

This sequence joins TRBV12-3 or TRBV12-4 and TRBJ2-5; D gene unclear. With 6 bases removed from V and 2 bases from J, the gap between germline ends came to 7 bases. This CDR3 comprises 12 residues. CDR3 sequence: CASRLRQETQYF. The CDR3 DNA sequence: TGTGCCAGCAGACTCCGACAAGAGACCCAGTACTTC.

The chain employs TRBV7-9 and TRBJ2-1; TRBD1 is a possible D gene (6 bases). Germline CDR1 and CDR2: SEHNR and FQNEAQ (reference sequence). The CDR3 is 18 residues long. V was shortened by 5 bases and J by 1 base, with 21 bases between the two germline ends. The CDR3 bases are TGTGCCAGCAGCCCCAGCTCAACAGGGCTCCTTTCCTACAATGAGCAGTTCTTC. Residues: CASSPSSTGLLSYNEQFF.

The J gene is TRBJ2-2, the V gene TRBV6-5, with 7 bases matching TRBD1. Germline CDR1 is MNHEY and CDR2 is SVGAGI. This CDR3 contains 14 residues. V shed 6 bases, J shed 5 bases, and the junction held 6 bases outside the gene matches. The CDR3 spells CASRTGTATGELFF. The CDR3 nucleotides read TGTGCCAGCAGAACCGGGACAGCGACCGGGGAGCTGTTTTTT.

The CDR3 reads CASSQESRTALPYGYTF. The CDR3 nucleotides are TGCGCCAGCAGCCAAGAGAGCAGGACAGCGCTTCCCTATGGCTACACCTTC. V and J are TRBV4-3 and TRBJ1-2; the D gene is possibly TRBD1 (6 bases). The V gene's germline CDR1 is LGHNA and CDR2 YSLEER. The V gene lost 0 bases and the J gene lost 4 bases, with 18 bases spanning the gap. The CDR3 is made up of 17 amino acids.

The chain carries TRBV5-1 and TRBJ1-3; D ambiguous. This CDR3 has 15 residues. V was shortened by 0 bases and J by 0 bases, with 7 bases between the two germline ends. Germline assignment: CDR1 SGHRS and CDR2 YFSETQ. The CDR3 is CASSLDSYSGNTIYF. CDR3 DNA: TGCGCCAGCAGCTTGGACAGCTACTCTGGAAACACCATATATTTT.

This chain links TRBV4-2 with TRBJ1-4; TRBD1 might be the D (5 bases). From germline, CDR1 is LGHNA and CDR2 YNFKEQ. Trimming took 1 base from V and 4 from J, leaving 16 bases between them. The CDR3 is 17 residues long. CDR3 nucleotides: TGTGCCAGCAGCCAAGGACATCTGGGCAGGGATAATGAAAAACTGTTTTTT. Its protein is CASSQGHLGRDNEKLFF.

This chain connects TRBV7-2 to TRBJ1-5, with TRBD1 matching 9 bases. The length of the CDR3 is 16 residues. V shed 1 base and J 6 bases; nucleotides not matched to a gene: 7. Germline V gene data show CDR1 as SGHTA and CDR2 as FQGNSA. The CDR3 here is CASSLGGQGVRQPQHF. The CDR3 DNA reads TGTGCCAGCAGCTTAGGGGGACAGGGAGTTCGTCAGCCCCAGCATTTT.

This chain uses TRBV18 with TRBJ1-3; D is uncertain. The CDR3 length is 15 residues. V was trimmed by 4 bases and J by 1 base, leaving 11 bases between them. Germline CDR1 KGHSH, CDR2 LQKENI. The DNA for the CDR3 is TGTGCCAGCTCACTCAATGTTGGGTCTGGAAACACCATATATTTT. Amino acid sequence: CASSLNVGSGNTIYF.

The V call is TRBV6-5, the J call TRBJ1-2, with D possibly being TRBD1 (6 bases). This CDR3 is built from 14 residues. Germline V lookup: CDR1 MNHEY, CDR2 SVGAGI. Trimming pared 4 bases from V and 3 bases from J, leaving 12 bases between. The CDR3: CASSFSDRYYGYTF. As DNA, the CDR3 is TGTGCCAGCAGTTTCTCGGACAGATACTATGGCTACACCTTC.

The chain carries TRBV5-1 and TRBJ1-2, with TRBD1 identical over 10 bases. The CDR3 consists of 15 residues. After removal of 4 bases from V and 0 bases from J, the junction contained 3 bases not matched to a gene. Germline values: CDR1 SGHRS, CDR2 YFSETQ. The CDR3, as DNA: TGCGCCAGCAGCAGCGGGACAGGGGCTAACTATGGCTACACCTTC. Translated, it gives CASSSGTGANYGYTF.

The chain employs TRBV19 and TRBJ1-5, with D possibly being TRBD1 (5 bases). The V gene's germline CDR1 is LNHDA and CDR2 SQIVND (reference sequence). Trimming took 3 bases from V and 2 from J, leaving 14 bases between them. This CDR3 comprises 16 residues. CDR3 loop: CASSIGKGFGNQPQHF. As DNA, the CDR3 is TGTGCCAGTAGTATCGGAAAGGGGTTTGGCAATCAGCCCCAGCATTTT.

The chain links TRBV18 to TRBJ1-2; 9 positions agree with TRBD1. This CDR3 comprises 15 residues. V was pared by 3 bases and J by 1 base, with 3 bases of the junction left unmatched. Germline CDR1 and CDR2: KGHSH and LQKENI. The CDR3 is CASSPGQGSNYGYTF. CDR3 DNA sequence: TGTGCCAGCTCACCGGGACAGGGAAGTAACTATGGCTACACCTTC.

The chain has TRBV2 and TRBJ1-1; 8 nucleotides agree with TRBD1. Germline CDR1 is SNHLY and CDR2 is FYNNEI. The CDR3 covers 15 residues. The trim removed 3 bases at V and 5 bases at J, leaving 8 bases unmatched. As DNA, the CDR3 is TGTGCCAGCAGTGAGAAGGGCAGGGGGCAGACTGAAGCTTTCTTT. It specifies CASSEKGRGQTEAFF.

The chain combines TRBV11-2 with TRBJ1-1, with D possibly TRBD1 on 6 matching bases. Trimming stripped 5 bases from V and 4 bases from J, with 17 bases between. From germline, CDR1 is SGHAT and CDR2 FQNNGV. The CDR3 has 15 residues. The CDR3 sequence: CASSPGRGLGTEAFF. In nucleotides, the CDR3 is TGTGCCAGCAGCCCAGGGCGGGGGCTTGGCACTGAAGCTTTCTTT.

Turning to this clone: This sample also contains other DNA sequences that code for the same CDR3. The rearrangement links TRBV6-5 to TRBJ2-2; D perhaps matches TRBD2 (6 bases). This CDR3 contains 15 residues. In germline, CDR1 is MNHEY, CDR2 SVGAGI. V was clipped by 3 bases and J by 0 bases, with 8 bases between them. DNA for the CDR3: TGTGCCAGCAGTTATGGCGGGACGAACACCGGGGAGCTGTTTTTT. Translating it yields CASSYGGTNTGELFF.

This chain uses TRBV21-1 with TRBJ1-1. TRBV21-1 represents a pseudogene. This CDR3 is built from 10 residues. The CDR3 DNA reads TGTGCCAGGTGTAACACTGAAGCTTTCTTT. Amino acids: CARCNTEAFF.

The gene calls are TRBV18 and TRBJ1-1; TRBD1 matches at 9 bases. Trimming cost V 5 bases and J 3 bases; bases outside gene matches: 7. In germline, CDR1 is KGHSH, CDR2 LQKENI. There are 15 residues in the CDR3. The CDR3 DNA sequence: TGTGCCAGCTCAATATCGACAGGGGGTGACACTGAAGCTTTCTTT. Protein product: CASSISTGGDTEAFF.

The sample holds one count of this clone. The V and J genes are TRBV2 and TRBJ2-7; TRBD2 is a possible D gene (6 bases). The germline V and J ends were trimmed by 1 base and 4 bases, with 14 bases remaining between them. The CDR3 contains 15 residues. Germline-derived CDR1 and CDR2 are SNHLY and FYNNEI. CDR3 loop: CASSEETSIIYEQYF. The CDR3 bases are TGTGCCAGCAGTGAAGAAACTAGCATTATTTACGAGCAGTACTTC.

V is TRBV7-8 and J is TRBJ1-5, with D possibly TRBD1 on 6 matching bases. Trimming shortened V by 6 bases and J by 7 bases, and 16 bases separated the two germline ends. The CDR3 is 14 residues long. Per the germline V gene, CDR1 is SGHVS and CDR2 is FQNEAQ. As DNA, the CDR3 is TGTGCCAGCAGTCAAATGGGGGGGCGCCAGCCCCAGCATTTT. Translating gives CASSQMGGRQPQHF.

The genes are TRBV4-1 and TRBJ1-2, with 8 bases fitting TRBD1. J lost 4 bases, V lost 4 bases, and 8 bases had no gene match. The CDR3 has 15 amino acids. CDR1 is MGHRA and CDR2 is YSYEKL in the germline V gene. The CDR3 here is CASSPAQGQVYGYTF. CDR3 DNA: TGCGCCAGCAGCCCTGCGCAGGGACAGGTCTATGGCTACACCTTC.